The 18 T cell receptor beta chains below were found in one sample sequenced in a study of T-cell memory formation after mild COVID-19. TCRdb fed the 5' RACE reads into MiXCR, producing one record per CDR3 protein. This sample has 400,000 to 500,000 distinct CDR3 sequences, with 20% found just once. Sequenced input: PBMCs or a T cell subset sorted from them (not recorded which). These receptors were collected from an adult woman who had mild COVID-19 (a few samples of this study predate the infection). Cell type and time point are not known.

The V call is TRBV5-1, the J call TRBJ2-2; no clear D gene. The CDR3 length is 14 residues. Germline V gene lookup returns CDR1 SGHRS and CDR2 YFSETQ. The V end lost 2 bases, the J end lost 7 bases, and 12 bases lay between the germline ends. The CDR3 here is CASSLSPSVGELFF. In DNA, the CDR3 is TGCGCCAGCAGCTTAAGCCCAAGCGTCGGGGAGCTGTTTTTT.

At least ten counts were recorded for this clonotype. This rearrangement joins TRBV9 to TRBJ2-5; D is possibly TRBD1 or TRBD2 (5 bases each). The V and J ends lost 4 bases and 5 bases respectively, with 18 bases between them. Germline lookup yields CDR1 SGDLS and CDR2 YYNGEE. CDR3 length: 15 amino acids. The CDR3 DNA is TGTGCCAGCAGCCTCGGGACGGTTACGGGGGAGACCCAGTACTTC. Its translation is CASSLGTVTGETQYF.

This clonotype was counted between two and nine times. The chain is built from TRBV7-3 and TRBJ1-1; 9 nucleotides align to TRBD1. Germline trimming cut 4 bases from V and 5 bases from J; bases unmatched to any gene: 11. Looked up from germline, CDR1 is SGHTA and CDR2 is FQGTGA. The CDR3 consists of 16 residues. CDR3 sequence: CASSSLPGQGGTEAFF. CDR3 DNA sequence: TGTGCCAGCAGCTCATTACCGGGACAGGGAGGGACTGAAGCTTTCTTT.

V is TRBV2 and J is TRBJ1-4; D is possibly TRBD1 (6 bases). V was cut by 4 bases and J by 3 bases, with 12 bases left in between. There are 15 residues in the CDR3. Germline V gene lookup returns CDR1 SNHLY and CDR2 FYNNEI. The CDR3 protein is CASSGQGIANEKLFF. The CDR3 DNA reads TGTGCCAGCAGTGGGCAGGGGATTGCTAATGAAAAACTGTTTTTT.

This clonotype was recorded a few times. The chain couples TRBV5-1 to TRBJ2-3; 14 bases map to TRBD2. The V gene's germline CDR1 is SGHRS and CDR2 YFSETQ. The CDR3 contains 14 residues. V shed 9 bases, J shed 6 bases, and the junction held 6 bases outside the gene matches. The CDR3 here is CATRLAGGLDTQYF. In nucleotides, the CDR3 is TGCGCCACGAGACTAGCGGGGGGGTTGGATACGCAGTATTTT. The full variable domain, in which reference TRBV5-1 and TRBJ2-3 provide the parts outside the CDR3, is KAGVTQTPRYLIKTRGQQVTLSCSPISGHRSVSWYQQTPGQGLQFLFEYFSETQRNKGNFPGRFSGRQFSNSRSEMNVSTLELGDSALYLCATRLAGGLDTQYFGPGTRLTVL.

The chain links TRBV9 to TRBJ1-3; D gene ambiguous. V was clipped by 4 bases and J by 0 bases, with 11 bases between them. CDR3 length: 15 amino acids. Germline CDR1 reads SGDLS; CDR2 reads YYNGEE. CDR3 coding DNA: TGTGCCAGCAGCTTGGACGAGAGCTCTGGAAACACCATATATTTT. This encodes CASSLDESSGNTIYF.

Details on this clonotype: At one end the junction does not follow the germline gene, possibly because of a read error. The chain joins TRBV13 to TRBJ2-7; D remains ambiguous. The CDR3 is made up of 11 amino acids. CDR1 PRHDT and CDR2 FYEKMQ come from the germline V gene (reference sequence). CDR3 DNA sequence: TGTGCCAGCAGCTTAGGGGGCGCGAAGGACTTC. The encoded protein is CASSLGGAKDF. Variable domain in full (rest from reference TRBV13 and TRBJ2-7): AAGVIQSPRHLIKEKRETATLKCYPIPRHDTVYWYQQGPGQDPQFLISFYEKMQSDKGSIPDRFSAQQFSDYHSELNMSSLELGDSALYFCASSLGGAKDFGPGTRLTVT.

This clonotype was counted between two and nine times. The chain uses TRBV12-3 or TRBV12-4 and TRBJ1-2; tentative D call: TRBD1 (6 bases). The CDR3 runs to 14 residues. The V and J ends lost 7 bases and 7 bases respectively, with 19 bases between them. The CDR3 sequence is CASTIGNRDIGYTF. The CDR3 nucleotides are TGTGCCAGCACCATCGGTAACAGGGATATTGGCTACACCTTC.

The J gene is TRBJ2-4, the V gene TRBV5-1; 13 nucleotides line up with TRBD2. CDR3 size: 15 residues. Looked up from germline, CDR1 is SGHRS and CDR2 is YFSETQ. The V segment lost 4 bases and the J segment 7 bases; nucleotides outside the gene matches: 5. The CDR3 bases are TGCGCCAGCAGCCCCGGGACTAGCGGGGTCAACATTCAGTACTTC. This codes for CASSPGTSGVNIQYF.

The chain couples TRBV12-3 or TRBV12-4 to TRBJ1-1; D is uncertain. This CDR3 spans 13 amino acids. V lost 5 bases and J 4 bases, leaving 11 bases between the germline ends. Here the CDR3 DNA reads TGTGCCAGCAGTGAAATCGGACGCACTGAAGCTTTCTTT. Amino acid sequence: CASSEIGRTEAFF.

This chain uses TRBV12-3 or TRBV12-4 with TRBJ1-4; 8 nucleotides match TRBD1. Trimming cost V 3 bases and J 7 bases; bases outside gene matches: 7. This CDR3 region has 15 residues. Here the CDR3 reads CASSFSRTGIEKLFF. The CDR3 nucleotides read TGTGCCAGCAGTTTTTCGCGGACAGGGATTGAAAAACTGTTTTTT.

The V and J genes are TRBV9 and TRBJ2-7; 10 bases are shared with TRBD1. V shed 3 bases and J 2 bases; nucleotides not matched to a gene: 5. The germline V gene has CDR1 SGDLS and CDR2 YYNGEE. This CDR3 spans 15 amino acids. CDR3 in amino acids: CASSAGGQGPYEQYF. For the CDR3, the DNA is TGTGCCAGCAGCGCAGGGGGACAGGGGCCCTACGAGCAGTACTTC.

The chain couples TRBV12-3 or TRBV12-4 to TRBJ2-1, with D possibly being TRBD2 (5 bases). With 7 bases removed from V and 5 bases from J, the gap between germline ends came to 18 bases. The CDR3 runs 15 residues. CDR3 nucleotides: TGTGCCAGCACCTCGGACCTCCGGACTCACAATGAGCAGTTCTTC. Translation gives CASTSDLRTHNEQFF.

This clonotype was seen a handful of times. The rearrangement uses TRBV4-1 and TRBJ1-4, with a weak D call TRBD1 (6 bases). Germline CDR1 and CDR2: MGHRA and YSYEKL. This CDR3 comprises 15 residues. V was trimmed by 1 base and J by 3 bases, leaving 9 bases between them. CDR3 DNA: TGCGCCAGCAGCCAAGTTCAGGGGTCTAATGAAAAACTGTTTTTT. Translation: CASSQVQGSNEKLFF.

J is TRBJ2-7 and V is TRBV27; TRBD2 is a possible D gene (6 bases). CDR3 length: 15 amino acids. V was trimmed by 5 bases and J by 3 bases, leaving 17 bases between them. CDR1 is MNHEY and CDR2 is SMNVEV in the germline V gene (reference sequence). The CDR3 here is CASSLRDSRHYEQYF. The CDR3 nucleotides are TGTGCCAGCAGTCTCCGGGACTCCCGCCACTACGAGCAGTACTTC.

V and J are TRBV7-8 and TRBJ1-4, with D possibly matching TRBD1 (5 bases). The CDR3 is made up of 13 amino acids. Trimming removed 5 bases at V and 7 bases at J, with 11 bases between. Looked up from germline, CDR1 is SGHVS and CDR2 is FQNEAQ. Here the CDR3 reads CASSPRQTEKLFF. For the CDR3, the DNA is TGTGCCAGCAGCCCGAGACAGACTGAAAAACTGTTTTTT.

This clonotype appeared a few times. This chain connects TRBV12-3 or TRBV12-4 to TRBJ2-1; 9 positions match TRBD1. After removal of 3 bases from V and 5 bases from J, the junction contained 5 bases not matched to a gene. This CDR3 is 15 amino acids long. CDR3 loop: CASSFAGQGNNEQFF. DNA for the CDR3: TGTGCCAGCAGTTTTGCGGGACAGGGAAACAATGAGCAGTTCTTC.

The chain's CDR3 is CSASEGGHTPGELFF. As DNA, the CDR3 is TGCAGTGCTAGTGAGGGGGGGCACACGCCCGGGGAGCTGTTTTTT. The rearrangement uses TRBV20-1 and TRBJ2-2; tentative D call: TRBD2 (7 bases). The CDR3 runs to 15 residues. Germline lookup yields CDR1 DFQATT and CDR2 SNEGSKA (reference sequence). The V gene lost 3 bases and the J gene lost 6 bases, with 17 bases spanning the gap.